The rows below give T cell receptor beta chains drawn from one sample of a study of OX40 agonist ivuxolimab in advanced cancers. The table came from immunoSEQ multiplex PCR; TCRdb's copy has only in-frame clones and leaves some out. The data show tens of thousands of clones, more than 75% seen once. The sample was CD4+ or CD8+ T cells sorted from blood, taken in a trial of the OX40 agonist ivuxolimab. Every receptor here comes from an adult with an advanced solid tumor such as melanoma, head and neck, liver or kidney cancer. The conserved cysteine and the conserved F or W are not part of the CDR3 here. Each record gives: J gene, CDR3 length, V gene, CDR3 protein.

>TRBJ1-2|12|TRBV6-6
ASSSSWTGGGYT
>TRBJ2-5|13|TRBV6-1
ASSEVGTGQETQY
>TRBJ1-2|14|TRBV21-1
ASSMSRSYNNYGYT
>TRBJ2-1|10|TRBV18
ASSPTNNEQF
>TRBJ2-3|15|TRBV4-2
ASSQDQGGVSTDTQY
>TRBJ2-4|15|TRBV30
AWGDRGACLAKNIQY
>TRBJ2-1|12|TRBV2
ASKRNGDDNEQF
>TRBJ2-4|12|TRBV2
ASTSGLAGGRQY
>TRBJ1-5|13|TRBV6-1
ASRSGQGALQPQH
>TRBJ2-7|11|TRBV2
ASSERWGYEQY
>TRBJ1-4|10|TRBV7-2
ASSFGREKLF
>TRBJ2-5|10|TRBV21-1
ATRGGGWTQY
>TRBJ1-4|14|TRBV19
ASCPLRGATNEKLF
>TRBJ2-5|14|TRBV18
ASSLGLAGGLETQY
>TRBJ2-7|13|TRBV6-5
ASSPGTVSSYEQY
>TRBJ2-1|10|TRBV29-1
SVDPTGRMQF
>TRBJ2-3|12|TRBV6-1
ASSEQSDTDTQY
>TRBJ2-2|13|TRBV6-1
ASIFSGMNTGELF
>TRBJ2-1|10|TRBV5-1
ASSLSSNEQF
>TRBJ2-1|18|TRBV14
ASSPKPTSGRGSSYNEQF
>TRBJ2-5|13|TRBV11-3
ASSLRAGGEETQY
>TRBJ2-7|13|TRBV11-2
ASSLGLAQGYEQY
>TRBJ1-1|12|TRBV7-9
ATLGDQTGTEAF
>TRBJ2-5|11|TRBV25-1
ASSAPALETQY
>TRBJ2-7|10|TRBV2
ASSAVGYEQY
>TRBJ2-2|13|TRBV6-6
ASRGSRGRGGELF
>TRBJ2-2|13|TRBV5-1
ASSPGQGLAGELF
>TRBJ1-5|11|TRBV6-1
ASNGQGNQPQH
>TRBJ2-7|12|TRBV28
ASRRDRVSKEQY
>TRBJ1-1|12|TRBV6-1
ASSEQAVGTEAF
>TRBJ2-7|11|TRBV6-1
ASSRDISYEQY
>TRBJ2-2|12|TRBV4-1
ASSQEKVVGELF
>TRBJ2-5|13|TRBV6-5
ASSTSGRMQETQY
>TRBJ2-5|15|TRBV2
ASSTTSGTKEQEAQY
>TRBJ2-5|14|TRBV5-6
ASSRGLAGYQETQY
>TRBJ2-5|16|TRBV7-9
ASSLQRGLAGFQETQY
>TRBJ1-4|15|TRBV5-4
ASSLVPGSRANEKLF
>TRBJ2-3|13|TRBV2
ASSEYAASTDTQY
>TRBJ1-4|12|TRBV6-5
ASSSGQGFGKLF
>TRBJ2-5|12|TRBV5-1
ASSIDTGAETQY
>TRBJ2-3|12|TRBV4-1
ASSPSSGTDTQY
>TRBJ1-2|11|TRBV9
ASRETVGYGYT
>TRBJ2-1|14|TRBV7-6
ASSQSPGTSLNEQF
>TRBJ1-1|11|TRBV2
ASSGQGHTEAF
>TRBJ1-5|13|TRBV28
ASSSLGDSNQPQH
>TRBJ1-1|13|TRBV6-5
ASSYGGSGTTEAF
>TRBJ1-1|11|TRBV6-1
ASSGGANTEAF
>TRBJ2-7|12|TRBV5-6
ASSLSGTTSEQY
>TRBJ1-6|12|TRBV2
ASKGQQNNSPLH
>TRBJ2-4|11|TRBV2
ASGGGQINIQY
>TRBJ2-7|9|TRBV20-1
SARLAYEQY
>TRBJ2-1|14|TRBV4-1
ASSQADRSSYNEQF
>TRBJ2-7|10|TRBV6-6
ASSPHAYEQY
>TRBJ2-5|13|TRBV5-4
ASSLDRGIPGTQY
>TRBJ2-2|16|TRBV4-2
ASSHILGREGQTGELF
>TRBJ1-2|10|TRBV6-1
ASSEGYYGYT
>TRBJ2-2|15|TRBV11-3
ASSLDLFSGDTGELF
>TRBJ1-4|13|TRBV28
ASSLASGINEKLF
>TRBJ2-7|12|TRBV2
ASSEARSSYEQY
>TRBJ2-7|10|TRBV13
ASSRQTYEQY